Described below is a single TCR beta chain sequence and its context. Its antigen is as yet unknown. CD45RO-negative cells were positively selected for CCR7, leaving out terminally differentiated effector memory CD45RA+ cells. The sample originates from a study of shared clonotypes between healthy human individuals. Study-level findings and limits: On the whole, naive subsets had larger estimated richness than memory subsets had.

The assay was immunoSEQ multiplex PCR, and TCRdb's table has in-frame clones only and misses some. This table has a few million clones, approximately 92% appearing once. CDR1 is SGHRS, CDR2 YFSETQ, per germline. There are 16 residues in the CDR3. The ends lost 3 bases at V and 1 base at J; junction bases unmatched: 5. The receptor comes from a man aged 18 to 30 in good health. Some clones in this sample may be carry-over from other donors' samples. This chain joins TRBV5-1 and TRBJ2-3, with TRBD2 matching over 10 bases. Input material: naive CD8+ T cells from PBMCs. CDR3 in DNA: TGCGCCAGCAGCTCACGGACTAGCGGAGGCACAGATACGCAGTATTTT. Translated: CASSSRTSGGTDTQYF.